This T cell receptor (beta chain) was identified during a study of blood T cell repertoires in COVID-19. V lost 1 base and J lost 2; bases outside the gene matches: 2. Germline CDR1 is LNHNV and CDR2 is YYDKDF (reference sequence). CDR3 length equals 16 residues. Libraries were prepared by immunoSEQ multiplex PCR; TCRdb keeps only in-frame clonotypes and omits some of them. The sample shows about 73,000 clones, about 83% of them seen only once. Sequencing was performed on peripheral blood. V is TRBV15 and J is TRBJ2-6, with 7 positions matching TRBD2. The source is a woman aged 55-69 years with acute or convalescent COVID-19. The CDR3 protein is CATSRGGGTGANVLTF. The CDR3 nucleotides read TGTGCCACCAGCAGAGGGGGAGGGACTGGGGCCAACGTCCTGACTTTC.